The text below deals with one T cell receptor beta chain. The sample comes from a study of CD8 T cells in Susac syndrome. CDR1 is MNHEY and CDR2 is SVGAGI in the germline V gene. With 6 bases removed from V and 1 base from J, the gap between germline ends came to 10 bases. The CDR3 spans 13 residues. The RNA, about 0.45 to 1 ug, was put through reverse transcription using random hexamers. Each CDR3 protein is one row after TCRdb ran MiXCR on the immunoSEQ multiplex PCR reads. Among 150,000 to 200,000 distinct CDR3 sequences listed, around 95% were seen once. Sequencing was performed on CD4+ T cells from PBMCs. This clonotype was sampled from a human donor in good health. V gene TRBV6-5 combines with J gene TRBJ2-7, with D possibly being TRBD1 or TRBD2 (5 bases each). The CDR3 region has the DNA TGTGCCAGCAGACCGGGGCAGTCCTACGAGCAGTACTTC. Residues: CASRPGQSYEQYF.